This TCR beta chain was sequenced in a study of T cell responses to AZD1222 COVID-19 vaccine. Overall study results and limits: At 160-218 and 743-854, vaccine-associated CD4 TCRs were dominant, and they spanned spike. Repertoire samples came only from after the peak T cell response. Variant regions that are unmutated are reportedly the target of nearly half of spike-specific TCRs. Among the donors, most were white British and more were female, and clonal diversity was possibly underestimated.

The V gene's germline CDR1 is SGHDT and CDR2 YYEEEE. Trimming cost V 2 bases and J 1 base; bases outside gene matches: 2. The CDR3 is 14 residues long. Libraries were prepared by immunoSEQ multiplex PCR; TCRdb keeps only in-frame clonotypes and omits some of them. The repertoire holds 99,000 or so clones, 89% seen once, with about two fifths in the top ten. In regard to this clone: Antigen unknown.

The receptor's source is an adult who received the AZD1222 COVID-19 vaccine. This sample comprised peripheral blood, obtained 28 days after the second AZD1222 dose. The V gene is TRBV5-6, the J gene TRBJ1-2; 7 positions match TRBD1. The CDR3 DNA is TGTGCCAGCAGCTTCAGGGGGTTTAACTATGGCTACACCTTC. Encoded protein: CASSFRGFNYGYTF.